The clone carrying this T cell receptor (beta chain) was seen at least ten times. Its antigen is unidentified. These data come from a study of T cells in Graves' hyperthyroidism and ophthalmopathy. Study results and limitations: Researchers found most expanded thyroid clonotypes above 0.001 in blood as well.

TCR beta CDR3 regions were amplified from RNA. During a first-round RT-PCR of the TCR CDR3, the HTBI primer set was used. TCRdb analysed the multiplex PCR reads with MiXCR anew, one entry per CDR3 protein. There are under 700,000 distinct CDR3 sequences in the sample; roughly 46% occur only once, and nearly 8.5% lies in the top ten. If no ophthalmopathy progression occurred within 18 months, Graves' hyperthyroidism was stable. Hyperthyroidism was newly diagnosed in patients aged 18 to 65 (duration under 2 months). This CDR3 contains 14 residues. V gave up 3 bases and J gave up 1 base; unmatched junction bases: 0. Germline loops: CDR1 SGHTA, CDR2 FQGTGA.

The chain has TRBV7-3 and TRBJ1-1; TRBD1 matches 9 bases. Sequenced sample: peripheral blood or thyroid tissue (not recorded which). This receptor was obtained from a woman aged 18-29 years with Graves' hyperthyroidism. CDR3 protein: CASSLTGGNTEAFF. The CDR3 DNA sequence: TGTGCCAGCAGCTTGACAGGGGGGAACACTGAAGCTTTCTTT.